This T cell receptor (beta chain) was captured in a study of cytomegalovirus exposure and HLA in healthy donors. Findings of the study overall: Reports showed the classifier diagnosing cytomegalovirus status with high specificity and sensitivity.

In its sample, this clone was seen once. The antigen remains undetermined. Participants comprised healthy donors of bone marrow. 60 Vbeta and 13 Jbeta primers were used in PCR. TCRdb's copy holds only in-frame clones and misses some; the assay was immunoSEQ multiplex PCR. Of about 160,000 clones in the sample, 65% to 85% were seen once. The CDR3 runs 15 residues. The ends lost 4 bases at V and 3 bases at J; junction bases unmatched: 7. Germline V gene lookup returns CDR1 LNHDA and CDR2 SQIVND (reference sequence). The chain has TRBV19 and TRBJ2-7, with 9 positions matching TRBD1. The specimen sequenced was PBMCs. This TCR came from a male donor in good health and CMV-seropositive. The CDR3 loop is CASSNYRGRNYEQYF. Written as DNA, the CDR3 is TGTGCCAGTAGTAACTACAGGGGGCGCAACTACGAGCAGTACTTC.